The source of this T cell receptor (beta chain) is a study of T cell responses to AZD1222 COVID-19 vaccine. Overall study findings and caveats: Two AZD1222 administrations were followed by greater Spike-specific TCR breadth and depth.

Repertoires were generated with immunoSEQ multiplex PCR, while TCRdb's copy carries only in-frame clones and drops some. The sample yields fewer than 100,000 clones, 75% to 90% seen once. The CDR3 is made up of 15 amino acids. Germline CDR1 KGHDR, CDR2 SFDVKD. V was shortened by 7 bases and J by 2 bases, with 13 bases between the two germline ends. Details on this clone: Its antigen is unknown.

The sequenced sample was peripheral blood, obtained 28 days after the second AZD1222 dose. This receptor was identified in an adult who received the AZD1222 COVID-19 vaccine. The J gene is TRBJ2-2, the V gene TRBV24-1; D possibly corresponds to TRBD2 (6 bases). The CDR3 loop reads CATSNRELNTGELFF. CDR3 sequence (DNA): TGTGCCACCAGCAACCGGGAGTTAAACACCGGGGAGCTGTTTTTT.